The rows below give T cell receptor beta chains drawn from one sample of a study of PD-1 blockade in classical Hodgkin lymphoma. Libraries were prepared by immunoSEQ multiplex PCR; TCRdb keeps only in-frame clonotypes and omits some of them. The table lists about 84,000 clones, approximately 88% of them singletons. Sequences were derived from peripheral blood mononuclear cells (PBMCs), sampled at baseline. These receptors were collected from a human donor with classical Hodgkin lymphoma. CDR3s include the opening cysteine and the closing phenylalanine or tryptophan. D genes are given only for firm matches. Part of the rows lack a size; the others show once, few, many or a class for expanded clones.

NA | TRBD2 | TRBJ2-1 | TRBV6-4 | CASSDSGGRGNNEQFF | TGTGCCAGCAGTGATTCGGGCGGGAGGGGGAACAATGAGCAGTTCTTC
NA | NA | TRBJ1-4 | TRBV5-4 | CASSLKQGPAANEKLFF | TGTGCCAGCAGCTTGAAGCAGGGCCCTGCGGCTAATGAAAAACTGTTTTTT
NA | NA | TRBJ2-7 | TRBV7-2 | CASSLASAYEQYF | TGTGCCAGCAGCTTAGCATCTGCCTACGAGCAGTACTTC
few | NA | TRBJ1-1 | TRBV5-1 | CASSFDGLTEAFF | TGCGCCAGCAGCTTTGACGGCCTCACTGAAGCTTTCTTT
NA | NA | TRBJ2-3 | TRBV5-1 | CASSSSQDYAQYF | TGCGCCAGCAGTAGTTCCCAAGACTACGCGCAGTATTTT
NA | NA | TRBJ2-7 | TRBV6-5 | CASSDLAYEQYF | TGTGCCAGCAGTGACTTAGCCTACGAGCAGTACTTC
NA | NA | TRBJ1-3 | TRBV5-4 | CASSLAVGGKGSGNTIYF | TGTGCCAGCAGCTTGGCGGTGGGAGGGAAGGGCTCTGGAAACACCATATATTTT
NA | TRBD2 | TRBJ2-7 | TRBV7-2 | CASSPGTIYEQYF | TGTGCCAGCAGCCCCGGGACTATCTACGAGCAGTACTTC
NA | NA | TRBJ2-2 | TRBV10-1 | CASSVNTGELFF | TGCGCCAGCAGTGTAAACACCGGGGAGCTGTTTTTT
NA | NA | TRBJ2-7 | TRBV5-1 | CASSLAPDSPYEQYF | TGCGCCAGCAGCTTGGCTCCGGACAGTCCCTACGAGCAGTACTTC
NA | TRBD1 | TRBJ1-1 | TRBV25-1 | CASSDLGTGGTEAFF | TGTGCCAGCAGTGACCTCGGGACAGGGGGCACTGAAGCTTTCTTT
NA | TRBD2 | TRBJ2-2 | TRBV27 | CASRSRLAENTGELFF | TGTGCCAGCCGCAGCCGGCTAGCGGAAAACACCGGGGAGCTGTTTTTT
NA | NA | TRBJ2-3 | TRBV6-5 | CASSYRGRASDTQYF | TGTGCCAGCAGTTACCGTGGGCGTGCGAGTGATACGCAGTATTTT
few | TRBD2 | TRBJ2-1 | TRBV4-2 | CASSQDPGLASNEQFF | TGTGCCAGCAGCCAAGACCCGGGACTAGCTTCAAATGAGCAGTTCTTC
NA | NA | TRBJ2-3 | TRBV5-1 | CASSLAPTDTQYF | TGCGCCAGCAGCTTGGCCCCCACAGATACGCAGTATTTT
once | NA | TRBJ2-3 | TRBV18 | CASSPLGAGTDTQYF | TGTGCCAGCTCACCATTGGGGGCTGGCACAGATACGCAGTATTTT
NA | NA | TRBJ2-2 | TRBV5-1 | CASRGSGTWDTGELFF | TGCGCCAGCAGGGGTAGCGGTACCTGGGACACCGGGGAGCTGTTTTTT
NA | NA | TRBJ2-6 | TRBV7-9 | CASSLGGSGANVLTF | TGTGCCAGCAGCTTAGGAGGCTCTGGGGCCAACGTCCTGACTTTC
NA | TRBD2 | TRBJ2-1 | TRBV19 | CASSIVLADTYNEQFF | TGTGCCAGTAGTATAGTCCTAGCGGATACCTACAATGAGCAGTTCTTC
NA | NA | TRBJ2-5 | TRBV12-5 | CASGLWGGVVETQYF | TGTGCTAGTGGTTTGTGGGGCGGAGTCGTAGAGACCCAGTACTTC
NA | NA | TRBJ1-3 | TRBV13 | CASSLRQHSGNTIYF | TGTGCCAGCAGCTTAAGACAGCACTCTGGAAACACCATATATTTT
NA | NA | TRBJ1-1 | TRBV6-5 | CASSYSRVSGTEAFF | TGTGCCAGCAGTTACTCGCGGGTTTCCGGGACTGAAGCTTTCTTT
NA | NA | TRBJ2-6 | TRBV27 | CASSFSITLRVSGANVLTF | TGTGCCAGCAGTTTCTCAATCACATTAAGAGTCTCTGGGGCCAACGTCCTGACTTTC
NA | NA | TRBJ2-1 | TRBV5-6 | CASSKRPPGQFF | TGTGCCAGCAGCAAGCGACCCCCCGGGCAGTTCTTC
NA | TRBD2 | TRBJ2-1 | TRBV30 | CAWSFSGSSYNEQFF | TGTGCCTGGAGCTTTAGCGGGAGTTCCTACAATGAGCAGTTCTTC
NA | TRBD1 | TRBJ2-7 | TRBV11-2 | CASSTYRGSVAAYEQYF | TGTGCCAGCAGCACCTACAGGGGATCGGTTGCAGCGTACGAGCAGTACTTC